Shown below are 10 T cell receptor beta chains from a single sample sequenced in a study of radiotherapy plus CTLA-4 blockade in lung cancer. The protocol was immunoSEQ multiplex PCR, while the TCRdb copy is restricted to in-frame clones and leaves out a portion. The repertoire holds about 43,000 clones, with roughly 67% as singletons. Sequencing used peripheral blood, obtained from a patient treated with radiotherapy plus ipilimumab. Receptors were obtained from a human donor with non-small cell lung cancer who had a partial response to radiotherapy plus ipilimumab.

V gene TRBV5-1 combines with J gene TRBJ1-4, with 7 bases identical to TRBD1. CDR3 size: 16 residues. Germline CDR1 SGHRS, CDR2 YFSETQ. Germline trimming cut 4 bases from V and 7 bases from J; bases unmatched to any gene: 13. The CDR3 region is CASSLTPTGSSEKLFF. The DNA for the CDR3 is TGCGCCAGCAGCCTAACCCCGACAGGGAGCAGTGAAAAACTGTTTTTT. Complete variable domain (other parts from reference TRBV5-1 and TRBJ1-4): KAGVTQTPRYLIKTRGQQVTLSCSPISGHRSVSWYQQTPGQGLQFLFEYFSETQRNKGNFPGRFSGRQFSNSRSEMNVSTLELGDSALYLCASSLTPTGSSEKLFFGSGTQLSVL.

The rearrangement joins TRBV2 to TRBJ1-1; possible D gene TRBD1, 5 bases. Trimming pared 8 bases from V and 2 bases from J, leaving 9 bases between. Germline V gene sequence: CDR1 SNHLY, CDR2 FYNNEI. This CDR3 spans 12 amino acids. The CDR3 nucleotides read TGTGCCAGCTCCGACAGCAACACTGAAGCTTTCTTT. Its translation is CASSDSNTEAFF.

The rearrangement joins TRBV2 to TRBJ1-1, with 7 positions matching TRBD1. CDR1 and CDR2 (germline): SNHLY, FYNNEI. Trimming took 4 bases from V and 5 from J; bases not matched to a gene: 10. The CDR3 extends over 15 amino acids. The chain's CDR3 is CASSARGRGETEAFF. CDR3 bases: TGTGCCAGCAGTGCGAGGGGGCGCGGCGAAACTGAAGCTTTCTTT.

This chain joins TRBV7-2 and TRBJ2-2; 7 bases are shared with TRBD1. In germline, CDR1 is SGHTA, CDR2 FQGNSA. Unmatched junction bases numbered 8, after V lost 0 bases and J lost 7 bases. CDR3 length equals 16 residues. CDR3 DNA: TGTGCCAGCAGCTTAGCGTACTATCAGGGGGACGGGGAGCTGTTTTTT. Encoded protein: CASSLAYYQGDGELFF.

CDR3 loop: CASSPPSGVSTDTQYF. CDR3 sequence (DNA): TGTGCCAGCTCACCACCTAGCGGGGTCAGCACAGATACGCAGTATTTT. V gene TRBV18 combines with J gene TRBJ2-3; 8 nucleotides agree with TRBD2. The CDR3 runs to 16 residues. V was pared by 0 bases and J by 0 bases, with 2 bases of the junction left unmatched. The germline V gene has CDR1 KGHSH and CDR2 LQKENI.

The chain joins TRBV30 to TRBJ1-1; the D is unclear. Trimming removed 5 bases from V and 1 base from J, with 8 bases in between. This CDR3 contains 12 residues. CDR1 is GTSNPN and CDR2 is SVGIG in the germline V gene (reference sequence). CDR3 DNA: TGTGCCTGGGAGGAGAAGAACACTGAAGCTTTCTTT. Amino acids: CAWEEKNTEAFF.

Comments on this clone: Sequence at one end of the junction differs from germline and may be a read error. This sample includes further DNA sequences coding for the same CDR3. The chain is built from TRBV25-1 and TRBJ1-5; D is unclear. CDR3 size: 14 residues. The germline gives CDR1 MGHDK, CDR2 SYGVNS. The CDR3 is CASSEFGKDQPQHF. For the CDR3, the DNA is TGCGCCAGCAGTGAATTCGGTAAAGATCAGCCCCAGCATTTT.

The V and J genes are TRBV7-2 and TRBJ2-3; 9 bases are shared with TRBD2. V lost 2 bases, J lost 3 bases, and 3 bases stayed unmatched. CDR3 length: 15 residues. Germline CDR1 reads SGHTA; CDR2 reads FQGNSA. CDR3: CASSLRGGDTDTQYF. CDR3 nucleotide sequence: TGTGCCAGCAGCTTACGCGGGGGGGATACAGATACGCAGTATTTT.

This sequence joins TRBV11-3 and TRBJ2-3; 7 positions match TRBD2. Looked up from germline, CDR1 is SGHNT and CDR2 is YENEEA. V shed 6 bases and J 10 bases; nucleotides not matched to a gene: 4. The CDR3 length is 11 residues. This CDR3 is CASSGGGAQYF. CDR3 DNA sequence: TGTGCCAGCAGTGGGGGGGGTGCGCAGTATTTT.

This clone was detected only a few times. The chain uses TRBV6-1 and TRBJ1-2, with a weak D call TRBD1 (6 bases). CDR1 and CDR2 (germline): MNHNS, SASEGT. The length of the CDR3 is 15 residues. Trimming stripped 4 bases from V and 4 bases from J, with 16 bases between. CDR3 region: CASSVWTDYGYGYTF. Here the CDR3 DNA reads TGTGCCAGCAGTGTTTGGACAGACTATGGCTATGGCTACACCTTC.